A single sample gave rise to the 18 T cell receptor beta chains below, sequenced in a study of OX40 agonist ivuxolimab in advanced cancers. Profiling relied on immunoSEQ multiplex PCR, and the TCRdb table lists in-frame clones only, not all of them. Among under 60,000 clones listed, around four fifths were seen once. The starting material was CD4+ or CD8+ T cells sorted from blood, obtained in a trial of the OX40 agonist ivuxolimab. The receptors shown here come from an adult with an advanced solid tumor such as melanoma, head and neck, liver or kidney cancer.

This chain joins TRBV28 and TRBJ1-5, with D hard to call. CDR1 is MDHEN, CDR2 SYDVKM, per germline. Trimming pared 6 bases from V and 5 bases from J, leaving 8 bases between. CDR3 length equals 12 residues. Here the CDR3 reads CASRPRDQPQHF. The CDR3 nucleotides are TGTGCCAGCAGACCAAGGGATCAGCCCCAGCATTTT.

V gene TRBV10-3 combines with J gene TRBJ1-2, with D perhaps TRBD1 (6 bases). V was cut by 8 bases and J by 1 base, with 11 bases left in between. Germline V gene data show CDR1 as ENHRY and CDR2 as SYGVKD. The CDR3 length is 13 residues. CDR3 bases: TGTGCCATCTCCGGACAGCATAACTATGGCTACACCTTC. Amino acid sequence: CAISGQHNYGYTF.

Note on this clone: Germline is not matched at one junction end, which may reflect a read error. The V call is TRBV30, the J call TRBJ2-1; 8 nucleotides line up with TRBD2. The CDR3 spans 14 residues. Germline V gene data show CDR1 as GTSNPN and CDR2 as SVGIG (reference sequence). The DNA for the CDR3 is TGTGCCTGGAGCTCGGGGGGGCCCTACGATGAGCAGTTCTTC. Translated: CAWSSGGPYDEQFF.

The gene calls are TRBV7-2 and TRBJ1-3; D is possibly TRBD1 (6 bases). The CDR3 contains 15 residues. Deletions cut 5 bases from V and 1 base from J, with 12 bases between. Germline CDR1 SGHTA, CDR2 FQGNSA. CDR3 amino acids: CASSPGGASGNTIYF. The CDR3 DNA is TGTGCCAGCAGCCCTGGGGGGGCGTCTGGAAACACCATATATTTT.

The genes are TRBV28 and TRBJ1-3; D is undetermined. The CDR3 consists of 14 residues. Trimming removed 8 bases at V and 0 bases at J, with 11 bases between. Germline loops: CDR1 MDHEN, CDR2 SYDVKM. The CDR3 DNA reads as TGTGCCAGCTACGGCTTCCGCTCTGGAAACACCATATATTTT. This gives the protein CASYGFRSGNTIYF.

The V and J genes are TRBV5-1 and TRBJ1-3; no definite D call. The CDR3 has 16 residues. V lost 3 bases and J lost 4, with 17 bases in between. Germline V CDR1 and CDR2: SGHRS, YFSETQ. The CDR3 bases are TGCGCCAGCAGCTCGCGCCCTCGCGGGGTGGGAAACACCATATATTTT. The encoded protein is CASSSRPRGVGNTIYF.

The chain employs TRBV4-3 and TRBJ2-2, with D maybe TRBD1 (6 bases). The ends were cut back, 3 bases at V and 2 bases at J, with 13 bases in the middle. Germline values: CDR1 LGHNA, CDR2 YSLEER. The CDR3 is 16 amino acids. The CDR3 region is CASSQLGTRNTGELFF. The CDR3 coding sequence is TGCGCCAGCAGCCAGTTGGGGACAAGAAACACCGGGGAGCTGTTTTTT.

The chain joins TRBV4-1 to TRBJ1-5; possibly TRBD1 for D (6 bases). The CDR3 extends over 19 amino acids. Trimming stripped 0 bases from V and 4 bases from J, with 22 bases between. Germline CDR1 MGHRA, CDR2 YSYEKL. This CDR3 is CASSQEPPGGLTSNQPQHF. CDR3 DNA: TGCGCCAGCAGCCAAGAACCCCCGGGGGGGCTCACTTCAAATCAGCCCCAGCATTTT.

This clone has just a few counts. The J gene is TRBJ2-5, the V gene TRBV7-8; possible D gene TRBD2, 5 bases. Germline-derived CDR1 and CDR2 are SGHVS and FQNEAQ. Trimming stripped 5 bases from V and 7 bases from J, with 17 bases between. The CDR3 covers 14 residues. DNA for the CDR3: TGTGCCAGCAGCATAGAGGTCCGGGGTCGGACCCAGTACTTC. Translating gives CASSIEVRGRTQYF.

This chain uses TRBV7-8 with TRBJ1-5; unclear D gene. The germline V and J ends were trimmed by 5 bases and 0 bases, with 23 bases remaining between them. The CDR3 sequence is 19 residues long. Germline CDR1 reads SGHVS; CDR2 reads FQNEAQ. The CDR3 DNA reads TGTGCCAGCAGCGCATACCGAGTCCCTACTCCGAGTAGCAATCAGCCCCAGCATTTT. Its translation is CASSAYRVPTPSSNQPQHF. The whole variable domain, filled in from reference TRBV7-8 and TRBJ1-5, reads GAGVSQSPRYKVAKRGQDVALRCDPISGHVSLFWYQQALGQGPEFLTYFQNEAQLDKSGLPSDRFFAERPEGSVSTLKIQRTQQEDSAVYLCASSAYRVPTPSSNQPQHFGDGTRLSIL.

The V gene is TRBV28, the J gene TRBJ1-2; 7 bases agree with TRBD1. Germline CDR1 and CDR2: MDHEN and SYDVKM. V shed 3 bases and J 4 bases; nucleotides not matched to a gene: 5. This CDR3 comprises 14 residues. CDR3 loop: CASSFRGPSYGYTF. CDR3 bases: TGTGCCAGCAGTTTTAGGGGGCCTAGCTATGGCTACACCTTC.

The chain couples TRBV2 to TRBJ1-3, with 7 nucleotides matching TRBD1. Germline assignment: CDR1 SNHLY and CDR2 FYNNEI. The CDR3 is 16 amino acids. V shed 5 bases, J shed 1 base, and the junction held 8 bases outside the gene matches. CDR3 DNA: TGTGCCAGCAGTCCCGGGACAGTCCTTTCTGGAAACACCATATATTTT. This translates into CASSPGTVLSGNTIYF. The complete variable domain, with remaining parts taken from reference TRBV2 and TRBJ1-3, reads EPEVTQTPSHQVTQMGQEVILRCVPISNHLYFYWYRQILGQKVEFLVSFYNNEISEKSEIFDDQFSVERPDGSNFTLKIRSTKLEDSAMYFCASSPGTVLSGNTIYFGEGSWLTVV.

V gene TRBV29-1 combines with J gene TRBJ2-7; D might be TRBD1 or TRBD2, each matching 5 bases. The CDR3 runs to 12 residues. V shed 7 bases and J shed 4 bases, with 14 bases lying between them. Germline V gene lookup returns CDR1 SQVTM and CDR2 ANQGSEA. CDR3 nucleotides: TGCAGCGCCGGTCAGGGAGAGTACGAGCAGTACTTC. Translated: CSAGQGEYEQYF.

V gene TRBV11-1 combines with J gene TRBJ2-5; no reliable D call. Near its end, the DNA agrees better with TRBJ2-7, so the J call may be wrong. The CDR3 contains 13 residues. CDR1 SGHAT and CDR2 FQDESV come from the germline V gene (reference sequence). CDR3 DNA: TGTGCCAGCAGCCTCGCTGGGTCCTACGAGCAGTACTTC. Translated, it gives CASSLAGSYEQYF.

CDR3 residues: CASSSMGGSTEAFF. The CDR3 bases are TGTGCCAGCAGCTCAATGGGAGGGTCCACTGAAGCTTTCTTT. The chain combines TRBV7-3 with TRBJ1-1; D unresolved. Germline loops: CDR1 SGHTA, CDR2 FQGTGA. V lost 4 bases to trimming and J lost 4 bases, with 13 bases between them. The CDR3 runs 14 residues.

The rearrangement joins TRBV2 to TRBJ2-5, with 7 nucleotides matching TRBD1. After removal of 7 bases from V and 4 bases from J, the junction contained 9 bases not matched to a gene. CDR3 length: 14 amino acids. Germline-derived CDR1 and CDR2 are SNHLY and FYNNEI. CDR3 sequence: CASKGNRGGETQYF. CDR3 nucleotides: TGTGCCAGCAAGGGGAACAGGGGCGGAGAGACCCAGTACTTC.

This sequence joins TRBV18 and TRBJ2-7; a possible D gene is TRBD2 (7 bases). Germline assignment: CDR1 KGHSH and CDR2 LQKENI. The CDR3 runs 19 residues. The germline V and J ends were trimmed by 0 bases and 3 bases, with 24 bases remaining between them. The CDR3 region has the DNA TGTGCCAGCTCACCACCGAGTGGGTGGGGAGGGACAACCCTCTACGAGCAGTACTTC. Translating gives CASSPPSGWGGTTLYEQYF. The complete variable domain, with remaining parts taken from reference TRBV18 and TRBJ2-7, reads NAGVMQNPRHLVRRRGQEARLRCSPMKGHSHVYWYRQLPEEGLKFMVYLQKENIIDESGMPKERFSAEFPKEGPSILRIQQVVRGDSAAYFCASSPPSGWGGTTLYEQYFGPGTRLTVT.

This sequence joins TRBV7-9 and TRBJ2-3, with no clear D. Germline loops: CDR1 SEHNR, CDR2 FQNEAQ (reference sequence). This CDR3 spans 14 amino acids. V lost 8 bases and J lost 1, with 13 bases in between. CDR3 loop: CASVRASGTDTQYF. Written as DNA, the CDR3 is TGTGCCAGCGTTCGGGCTTCGGGCACAGATACGCAGTATTTT.